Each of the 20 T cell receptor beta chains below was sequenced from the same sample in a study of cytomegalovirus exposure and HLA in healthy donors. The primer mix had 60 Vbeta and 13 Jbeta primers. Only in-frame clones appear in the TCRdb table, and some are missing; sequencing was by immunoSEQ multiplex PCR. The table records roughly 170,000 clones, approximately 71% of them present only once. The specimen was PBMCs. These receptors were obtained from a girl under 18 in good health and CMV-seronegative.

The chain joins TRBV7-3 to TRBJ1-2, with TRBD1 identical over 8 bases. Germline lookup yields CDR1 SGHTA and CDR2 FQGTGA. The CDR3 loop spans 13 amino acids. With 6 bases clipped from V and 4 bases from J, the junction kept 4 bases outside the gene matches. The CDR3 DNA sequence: TGTGCCAGCAGGTTGACAGGGGTCTATGGCTACACCTTC. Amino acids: CASRLTGVYGYTF.

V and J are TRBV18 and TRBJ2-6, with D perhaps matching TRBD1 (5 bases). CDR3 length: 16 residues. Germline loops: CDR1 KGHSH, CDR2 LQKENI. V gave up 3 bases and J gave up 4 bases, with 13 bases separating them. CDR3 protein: CASSPPTGTGANVLTF. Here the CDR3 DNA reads TGTGCCAGCTCACCGCCAACAGGCACCGGGGCCAACGTCCTGACTTTC. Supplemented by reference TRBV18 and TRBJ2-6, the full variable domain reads NAGVMQNPRHLVRRRGQEARLRCSPMKGHSHVYWYRQLPEEGLKFMVYLQKENIIDESGMPKERFSAEFPKEGPSILRIQQVVRGDSAAYFCASSPPTGTGANVLTFGAGSRLTVL.

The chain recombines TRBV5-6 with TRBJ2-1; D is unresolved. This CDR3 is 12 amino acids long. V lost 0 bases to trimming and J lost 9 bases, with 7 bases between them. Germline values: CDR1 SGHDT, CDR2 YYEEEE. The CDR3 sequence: CASSLAEREQFF. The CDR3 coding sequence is TGTGCCAGCAGCTTGGCCGAGCGTGAGCAGTTCTTC.

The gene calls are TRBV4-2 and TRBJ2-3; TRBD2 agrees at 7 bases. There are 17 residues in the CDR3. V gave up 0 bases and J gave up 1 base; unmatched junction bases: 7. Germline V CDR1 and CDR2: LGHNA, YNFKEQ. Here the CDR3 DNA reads TGTGCCAGCAGCCAAGAGGCGGGACGGGGGGGCACAGATACGCAGTATTTT. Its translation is CASSQEAGRGGTDTQYF.

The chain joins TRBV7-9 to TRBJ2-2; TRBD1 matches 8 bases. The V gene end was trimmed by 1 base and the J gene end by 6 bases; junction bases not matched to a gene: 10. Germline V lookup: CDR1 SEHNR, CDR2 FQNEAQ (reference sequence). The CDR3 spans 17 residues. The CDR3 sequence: CASSLGGTGPGPGELFF. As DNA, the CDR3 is TGTGCCAGCAGCTTAGGGGGGACAGGCCCTGGCCCCGGGGAGCTGTTTTTT.

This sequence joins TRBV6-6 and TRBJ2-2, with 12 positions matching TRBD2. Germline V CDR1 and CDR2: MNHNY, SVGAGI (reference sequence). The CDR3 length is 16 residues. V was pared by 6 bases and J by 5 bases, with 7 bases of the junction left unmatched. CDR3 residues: CASSLGLAGRTGELFF. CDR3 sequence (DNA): TGTGCCAGCAGCTTAGGACTAGCGGGGAGAACCGGGGAGCTGTTTTTT.

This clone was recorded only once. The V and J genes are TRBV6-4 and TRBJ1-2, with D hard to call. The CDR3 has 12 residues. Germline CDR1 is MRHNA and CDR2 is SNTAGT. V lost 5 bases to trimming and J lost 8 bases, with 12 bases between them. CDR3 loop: CASSPTGGGYTF. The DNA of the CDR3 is TGTGCCAGCAGTCCGACGGGAGGGGGCTACACCTTC.

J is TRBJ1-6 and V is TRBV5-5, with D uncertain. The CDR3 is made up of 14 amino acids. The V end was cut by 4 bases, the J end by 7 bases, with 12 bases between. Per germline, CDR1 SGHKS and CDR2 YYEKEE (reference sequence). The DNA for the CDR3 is TGTGCCAGCAGCGTTACGGAGCGGAATTCACCCCTCCACTTT. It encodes CASSVTERNSPLHF.

The CDR3 loop reads CASQESESWGYTF. The CDR3 DNA reads TGTGCCAGTCAAGAATCAGAAAGTTGGGGCTACACCTTC. The J gene is TRBJ1-2, the V gene TRBV18; D ambiguous. From germline, CDR1 is KGHSH and CDR2 LQKENI. The CDR3 covers 13 residues. Trimming cost V 9 bases and J 8 bases, with 19 bases left between them.

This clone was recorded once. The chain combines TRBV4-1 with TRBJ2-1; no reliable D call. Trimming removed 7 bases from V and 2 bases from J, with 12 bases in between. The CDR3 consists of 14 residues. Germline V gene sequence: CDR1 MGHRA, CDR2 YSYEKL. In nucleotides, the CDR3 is TGCGCCAGCAACAGCTACATAACCTACAATGAGCAGTTCTTC. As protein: CASNSYITYNEQFF.

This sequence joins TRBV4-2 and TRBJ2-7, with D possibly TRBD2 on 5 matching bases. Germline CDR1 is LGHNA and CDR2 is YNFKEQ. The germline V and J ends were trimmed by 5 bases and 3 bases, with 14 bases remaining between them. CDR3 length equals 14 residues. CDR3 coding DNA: TGTGCCAGCAGCAAACCGGGATCGAGCTACGAGCAGTACTTC. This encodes CASSKPGSSYEQYF.

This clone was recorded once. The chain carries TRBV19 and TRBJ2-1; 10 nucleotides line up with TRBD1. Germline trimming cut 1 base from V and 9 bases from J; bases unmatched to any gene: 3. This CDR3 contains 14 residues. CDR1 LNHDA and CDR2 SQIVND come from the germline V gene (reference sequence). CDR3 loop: CASSIGDRGTEQFF. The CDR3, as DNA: TGTGCCAGTAGTATAGGGGACAGGGGTACTGAGCAGTTCTTC. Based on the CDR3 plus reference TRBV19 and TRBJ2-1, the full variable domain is DGGITQSPKYLFRKEGQNVTLSCEQNLNHDAMYWYRQDPGQGLRLIYYSQIVNDFQKGDIAEGYSVSREKKESFPLTVTSAQKNPTAFYLCASSIGDRGTEQFFGPGTRLTVL.

The CDR3, as DNA: TGCGCCAGCAGCTTGGGAAGGTCTAGCGGGGGGGCGAGTTTGCAAGAGACCCAGTACTTC. Translated: CASSLGRSSGGASLQETQYF. The chain links TRBV5-1 to TRBJ2-5; 12 nucleotides line up with TRBD2. The V gene end was trimmed by 0 bases and the J gene end by 2 bases; junction bases not matched to a gene: 14. The CDR3 runs 20 residues. CDR1 and CDR2 (germline): SGHRS, YFSETQ.

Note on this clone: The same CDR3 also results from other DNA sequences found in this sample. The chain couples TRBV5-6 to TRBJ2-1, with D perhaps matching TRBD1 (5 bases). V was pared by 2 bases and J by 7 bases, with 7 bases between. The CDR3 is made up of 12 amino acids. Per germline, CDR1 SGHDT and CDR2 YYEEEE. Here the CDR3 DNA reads TGTGCCAGCAGCTTTAGGGGAAATGAGCAGTTCTTC. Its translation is CASSFRGNEQFF.

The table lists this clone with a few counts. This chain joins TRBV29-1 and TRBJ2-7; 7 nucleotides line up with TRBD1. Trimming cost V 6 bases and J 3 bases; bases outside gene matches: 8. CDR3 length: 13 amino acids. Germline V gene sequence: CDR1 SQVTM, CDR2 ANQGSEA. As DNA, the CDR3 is TGCAGCGTGACCGGGACAGTCAACTACGAGCAGTACTTC. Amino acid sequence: CSVTGTVNYEQYF.

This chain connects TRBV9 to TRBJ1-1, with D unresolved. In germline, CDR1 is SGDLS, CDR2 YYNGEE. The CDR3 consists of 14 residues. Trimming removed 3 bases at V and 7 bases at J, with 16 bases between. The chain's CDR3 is CASSAIPAGGEAFF. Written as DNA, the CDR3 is TGTGCCAGCAGCGCGATCCCGGCGGGCGGTGAAGCTTTCTTT.

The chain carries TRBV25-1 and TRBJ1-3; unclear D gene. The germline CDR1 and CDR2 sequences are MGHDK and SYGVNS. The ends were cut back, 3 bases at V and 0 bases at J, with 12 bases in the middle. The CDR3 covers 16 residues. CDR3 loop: CASSDYNDHSGNTIYF. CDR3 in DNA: TGTGCCAGCAGTGATTACAACGATCACTCTGGAAACACCATATATTTT.

The CDR3 sequence is CAWDRERAPLHF. The CDR3 DNA reads TGTGCCTGGGACAGGGAACGCGCCCCCCTCCACTTT. This chain links TRBV30 with TRBJ1-6, with 7 bases lining up with TRBD1. The ends lost 5 bases at V and 13 bases at J; junction bases unmatched: 8. The germline V gene encodes CDR1 GTSNPN and CDR2 SVGIG (reference sequence). CDR3 length equals 12 residues.

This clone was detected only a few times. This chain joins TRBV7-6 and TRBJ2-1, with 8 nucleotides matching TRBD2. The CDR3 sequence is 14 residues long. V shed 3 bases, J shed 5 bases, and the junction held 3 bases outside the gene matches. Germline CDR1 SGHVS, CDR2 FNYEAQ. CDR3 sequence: CASSFSGGHNEQFF. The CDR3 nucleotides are TGTGCCAGCAGCTTCAGCGGGGGCCACAATGAGCAGTTCTTC.

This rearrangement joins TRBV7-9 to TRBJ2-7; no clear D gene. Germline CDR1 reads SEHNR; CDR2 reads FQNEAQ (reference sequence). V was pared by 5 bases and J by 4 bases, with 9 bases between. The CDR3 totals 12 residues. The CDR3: CASSLDTYEQYF. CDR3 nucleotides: TGTGCCAGCAGCCTAGATACATACGAGCAGTACTTC.